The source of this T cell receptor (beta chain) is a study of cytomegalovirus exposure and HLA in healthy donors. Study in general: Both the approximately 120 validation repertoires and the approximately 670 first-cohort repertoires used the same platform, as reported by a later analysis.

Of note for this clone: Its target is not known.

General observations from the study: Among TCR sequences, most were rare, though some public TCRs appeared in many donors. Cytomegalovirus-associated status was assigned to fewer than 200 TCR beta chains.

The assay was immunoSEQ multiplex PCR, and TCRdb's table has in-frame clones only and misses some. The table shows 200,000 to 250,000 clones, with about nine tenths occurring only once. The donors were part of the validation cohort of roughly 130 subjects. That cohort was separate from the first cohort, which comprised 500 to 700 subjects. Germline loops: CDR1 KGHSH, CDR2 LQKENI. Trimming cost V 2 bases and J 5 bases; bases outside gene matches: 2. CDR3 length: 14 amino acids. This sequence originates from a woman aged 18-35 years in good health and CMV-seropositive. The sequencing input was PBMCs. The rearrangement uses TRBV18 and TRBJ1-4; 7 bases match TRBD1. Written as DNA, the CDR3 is TGTGCCAGCTCACCAATCAGGGGGAATGAAAAACTGTTTTTT. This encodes CASSPIRGNEKLFF.